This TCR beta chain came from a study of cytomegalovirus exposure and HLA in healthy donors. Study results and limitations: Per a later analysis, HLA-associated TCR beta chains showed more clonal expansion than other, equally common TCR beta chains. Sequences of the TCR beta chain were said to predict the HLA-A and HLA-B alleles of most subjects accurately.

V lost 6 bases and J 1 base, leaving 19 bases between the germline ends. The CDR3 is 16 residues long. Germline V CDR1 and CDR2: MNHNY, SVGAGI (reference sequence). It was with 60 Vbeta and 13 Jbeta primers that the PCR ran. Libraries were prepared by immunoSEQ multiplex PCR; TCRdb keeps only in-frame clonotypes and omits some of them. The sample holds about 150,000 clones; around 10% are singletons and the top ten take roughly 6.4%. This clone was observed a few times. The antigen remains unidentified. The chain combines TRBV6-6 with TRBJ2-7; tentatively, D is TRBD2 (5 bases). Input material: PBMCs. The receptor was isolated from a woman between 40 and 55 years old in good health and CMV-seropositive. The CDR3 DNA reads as TGTGCCAGCAGAAAAATTTCTAGCTCTAAATCCTACGAGCAGTACTTC. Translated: CASRKISSSKSYEQYF.